The 18 T cell receptor beta chains presented below share a single source sample, sequenced in a study of blood T cell repertoires in COVID-19. Method: immunoSEQ multiplex PCR; TCRdb's copy keeps in-frame clones and lacks some. The table lists 150,000 to 250,000 clones, 80% to 85% of them singletons. Sequencing input: PBMCs or T cells enriched from blood (not recorded which). These receptors originate from a man aged 35 to 55 who had recovered from COVID-19.

The V gene is TRBV5-6, the J gene TRBJ2-3; 9 bases match TRBD2. The V and J ends lost 3 bases and 2 bases, in that order; junction bases with no gene match: 13. From germline, CDR1 is SGHDT and CDR2 YYEEEE. The CDR3 is 18 amino acids. The CDR3 sequence is CASSYDGVAGDPTDTQYF. The DNA of the CDR3 is TGTGCCAGCAGCTACGACGGAGTAGCGGGGGATCCCACAGATACGCAGTATTTT.

V and J are TRBV2 and TRBJ1-3; D not certain. This CDR3 is 12 amino acids long. The V gene's germline CDR1 is SNHLY and CDR2 FYNNEI. The V and J ends lost 3 bases and 8 bases respectively, with 8 bases between them. The DNA of the CDR3 is TGTGCCAGCAGTGATTTTGGGCACACCATATATTTT. This sequence encodes CASSDFGHTIYF.

This rearrangement joins TRBV7-9 to TRBJ1-1; D unclear. The CDR3 is 13 residues long. With 4 bases removed from V and 0 bases from J, the gap between germline ends came to 6 bases. Germline V lookup: CDR1 SEHNR, CDR2 FQNEAQ (reference sequence). The CDR3 loop is CASSSHLNTEAFF. In DNA, the CDR3 is TGTGCCAGCAGCTCTCACTTGAACACTGAAGCTTTCTTT.

This clone has more than one count but fewer than ten. The chain recombines TRBV4-1 with TRBJ1-5; 7 bases fit TRBD1. V shed 4 bases, J shed 0 bases, and the junction held 18 bases outside the gene matches. Per germline, CDR1 MGHRA and CDR2 YSYEKL. The CDR3 spans 20 residues. The DNA for the CDR3 is TGCGCCAGCAGCCCAGGTGGAGACAGGGTTTTAGGAACTAGCAATCAGCCCCAGCATTTT. It is translated as CASSPGGDRVLGTSNQPQHF.

In its sample, this clone was seen once. This rearrangement joins TRBV30 to TRBJ2-7; 9 nucleotides match TRBD1. Germline V gene lookup returns CDR1 GTSNPN and CDR2 SVGIG (reference sequence). The CDR3 runs 15 residues. Trimming took 2 bases from V and 7 from J; bases not matched to a gene: 12. CDR3 loop: CAWSPSGQGRREQYF. DNA of the CDR3: TGTGCCTGGAGTCCCTCAGGACAGGGGAGGAGGGAGCAGTACTTC.

This chain connects TRBV7-2 to TRBJ1-1, with TRBD1 matching 8 bases. The trim removed 5 bases at V and 0 bases at J, leaving 2 bases unmatched. CDR3 length: 14 amino acids. From germline, CDR1 is SGHTA and CDR2 FQGNSA. The CDR3 nucleotides read TGTGCCAGCAGCCTGGGACAGGTGAACACTGAAGCTTTCTTT. Its translation is CASSLGQVNTEAFF.

The chain uses TRBV19 and TRBJ1-1, with 7 bases that match TRBD1. The germline V gene encodes CDR1 LNHDA and CDR2 SQIVND (reference sequence). The CDR3 extends over 14 amino acids. J gave up 6 bases and V 6 bases, and 10 bases lay outside the gene matches. DNA for the CDR3: TGTGCCAGTAGAGAACAGGGGTTCTTAGCTGAAGCTTTCTTT. Translation gives CASREQGFLAEAFF.

The chain has TRBV9 and TRBJ1-2; no reliable D call. From germline, CDR1 is SGDLS and CDR2 YYNGEE. Trimming removed 0 bases at V and 5 bases at J, with 14 bases between. CDR3 length: 15 residues. CDR3 sequence (DNA): TGTGCCAGCAGCGTAGAAGGGAAGGGAGTGTATGGCTACACCTTC. It specifies CASSVEGKGVYGYTF.

CDR3 in amino acids: CASSLGYSAGGYTF. Here the CDR3 DNA reads TGTGCCAGCAGCCTGGGTTACAGCGCGGGTGGCTACACCTTC. The chain carries TRBV5-6 and TRBJ1-2, with D uncertain. CDR1 SGHDT and CDR2 YYEEEE come from the germline V gene. V was cut by 4 bases and J by 7 bases, with 17 bases left in between. CDR3 length: 14 amino acids.

J is TRBJ2-7 and V is TRBV2; D perhaps matches TRBD1 (5 bases). Germline V gene sequence: CDR1 SNHLY, CDR2 FYNNEI. V dropped 6 bases and J dropped 3 bases, with 9 bases sitting between them. The CDR3 is 12 amino acids. Here the CDR3 DNA reads TGTGCCAGCAGGGGGCAGGACTACGAGCAGTACTTC. Its translation: CASRGQDYEQYF.

The V call is TRBV2, the J call TRBJ1-2; 8 nucleotides align to TRBD1. Germline CDR1 is SNHLY and CDR2 is FYNNEI. The J segment lost 5 bases and the V segment lost 7 bases, leaving 3 bases of the junction unmatched. CDR3 size: 12 residues. The CDR3 coding sequence is TGTGCCAGCACAGGGGGCCCGTATGGCTACACCTTC. Its translation: CASTGGPYGYTF.

V is TRBV5-5 and J is TRBJ2-7; tentative D call: TRBD1 (6 bases). Germline assignment: CDR1 SGHKS and CDR2 YYEKEE (reference sequence). The V gene lost 7 bases and the J gene lost 0 bases, with 14 bases spanning the gap. The CDR3 has 14 residues. This CDR3 is CASGKQGSSYEQYF. In DNA form, the CDR3 reads TGTGCCAGCGGAAAACAGGGTAGCTCCTACGAGCAGTACTTC.

The gene calls are TRBV6-5 and TRBJ1-6; 8 bases line up with TRBD1. With V trimmed by 6 bases and J by 5 bases, 6 bases remained unmatched. Germline values: CDR1 MNHEY, CDR2 SVGAGI. The CDR3 is 15 residues long. The CDR3 DNA sequence: TGTGCCAGCAGGGCGCCGGGACAGGATAATTCACCCCTCCACTTT. Translated: CASRAPGQDNSPLHF.

The chain has TRBV11-2 and TRBJ2-6; weak D call: TRBD2 (5 bases). V gave up 5 bases and J gave up 4 bases, with 15 bases separating them. Per the germline V gene, CDR1 is SGHAT and CDR2 is FQNNGV. The CDR3 sequence is 16 residues long. The CDR3 nucleotides read TGTGCCAGCAGCGAGGGCCGTCAGAGAGGGGCCAACGTCCTGACTTTC. Its translation: CASSEGRQRGANVLTF.

In this sample, this clone turned up once. The rearrangement joins TRBV5-1 to TRBJ2-7; 7 bases are a match to TRBD1. With 2 bases clipped from V and 0 bases from J, the junction kept 5 bases outside the gene matches. CDR3 length: 15 amino acids. Germline V gene data show CDR1 as SGHRS and CDR2 as YFSETQ. DNA of the CDR3: TGCGCCAGCAGCTTCGGACAGGCAAGCTCCTACGAGCAGTACTTC. It is translated as CASSFGQASSYEQYF.

A remark on this clone: At the DNA level, this CDR3 is encoded by other sequences in the same sample as well. The chain links TRBV5-1 to TRBJ1-2, with unresolved D. The CDR3 is 13 amino acids. With 0 bases removed from V and 1 base from J, the gap between germline ends came to 4 bases. CDR1 is SGHRS and CDR2 is YFSETQ in the germline V gene. The CDR3 loop reads CASSLDSNYGYTF. In DNA, the CDR3 is TGCGCCAGCAGCTTGGACAGTAACTATGGCTACACCTTC.

The genes are TRBV18 and TRBJ1-5; D unresolved. The V end lost 5 bases, the J end lost 2 bases, and 10 bases lay between the germline ends. From germline, CDR1 is KGHSH and CDR2 LQKENI. The CDR3 consists of 14 residues. The CDR3 loop reads CASSGMRGNQPQHF. CDR3 in DNA: TGTGCCAGCTCAGGGATGAGGGGCAATCAGCCCCAGCATTTT.

A word on this clone: The junction departs from the called germline gene at one end, perhaps through a read error. V is TRBV2 and J is TRBJ1-1; D is possibly TRBD1 (6 bases). Looked up from germline, CDR1 is SNHLY and CDR2 is FYNNEI. The CDR3 has 13 residues. The CDR3 DNA reads TGTGCCAGAAGTGCAGGGGATAATCCTGAAGCTTTCTTT. Translated: CARSAGDNPEAFF.